This TCR beta chain was documented in a study of cytomegalovirus exposure and HLA in healthy donors. Study summary: Among about 179 million T cells, an earlier analysis found approximately 110 million unique TCR beta sequences. Study outcomes and limitations: According to an earlier analysis, most TCR beta V segments yielded productive rearrangements about 90% or about 30% of the time. Immune exposure information available was restricted to CMV serostatus.

The PCR had 60 Vbeta and 13 Jbeta primers. Only in-frame clones appear in the TCRdb table, and some are missing; sequencing was by immunoSEQ multiplex PCR. The sample consists of 150,000 to 200,000 clones, around 62% of them appearing once. As concerns this clone: The antigen is unknown.

Germline CDR1 and CDR2: MDHEN and SYDVKM. The CDR3 runs to 16 residues. The junction had 18 bases not matched to a gene; V was cut back by 2 bases and J by 14 bases. The gene calls are TRBV28 and TRBJ1-3, with 7 bases aligning to TRBD1. Sequences were obtained from PBMCs. The receptor was isolated from a middle-aged man in good health and CMV-seronegative. For the CDR3, the DNA is TGTGCCAGCAGTTTAGTCGGCAGGGGGGACGATTGGGCCCTATATTTT. Its protein product is CASSLVGRGDDWALYF.